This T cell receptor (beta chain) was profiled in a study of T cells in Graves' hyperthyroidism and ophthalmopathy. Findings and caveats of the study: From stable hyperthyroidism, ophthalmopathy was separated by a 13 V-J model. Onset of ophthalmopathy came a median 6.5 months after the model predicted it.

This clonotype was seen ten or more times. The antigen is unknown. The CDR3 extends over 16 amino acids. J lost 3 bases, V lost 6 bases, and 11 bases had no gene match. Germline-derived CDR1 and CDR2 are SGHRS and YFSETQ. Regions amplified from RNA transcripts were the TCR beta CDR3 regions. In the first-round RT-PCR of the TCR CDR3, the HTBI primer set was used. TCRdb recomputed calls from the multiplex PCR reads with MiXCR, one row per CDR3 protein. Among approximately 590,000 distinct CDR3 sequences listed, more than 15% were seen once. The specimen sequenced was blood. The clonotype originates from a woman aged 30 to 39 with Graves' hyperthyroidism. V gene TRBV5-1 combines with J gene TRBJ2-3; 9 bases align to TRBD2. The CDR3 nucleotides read TGCGCCAGCAAGGACCCAGCGGGAGGATGGACAGATACGCAGTATTTT. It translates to CASKDPAGGWTDTQYF.